This T cell receptor beta chain was profiled in a study of shared clonotypes between healthy human individuals. The assay was immunoSEQ multiplex PCR, and TCRdb's table has in-frame clones only and misses some. The sample yields approximately 2.1 million clones, approximately 95% seen once. Germline V gene lookup returns CDR1 LNHDA and CDR2 SQIVND (reference sequence). J lost 6 bases, V lost 10 bases, and 16 bases had no gene match. CDR3 size: 15 residues. The TCR was taken from a man between 18 and 35 years old in good health. Some clones in this sample may be carry-over from other donors' samples. The V and J genes are TRBV19 and TRBJ2-7; 9 bases align to TRBD1. What was sequenced was naive CD4+ T cells from PBMCs. Subset denoted: CD45RA+ positively selected. The CDR3 DNA reads as TGTGCCACCCAAAGAGGGACAGGGAGGCCAAGCGAGCAGTACTTC. This sequence encodes CATQRGTGRPSEQYF.